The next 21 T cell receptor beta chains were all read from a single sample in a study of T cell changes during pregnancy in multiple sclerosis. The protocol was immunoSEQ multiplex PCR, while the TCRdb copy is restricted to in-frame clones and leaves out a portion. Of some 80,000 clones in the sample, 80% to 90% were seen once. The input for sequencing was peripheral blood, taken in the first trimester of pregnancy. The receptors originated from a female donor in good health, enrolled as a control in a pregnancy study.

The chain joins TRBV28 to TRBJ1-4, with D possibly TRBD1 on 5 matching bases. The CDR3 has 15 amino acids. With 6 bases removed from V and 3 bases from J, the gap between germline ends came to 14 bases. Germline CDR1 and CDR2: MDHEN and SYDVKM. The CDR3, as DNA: TGTGCCAGCAGACGGGGGGGGTCAGCTAATGAAAAACTGTTTTTT. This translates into CASRRGGSANEKLFF.

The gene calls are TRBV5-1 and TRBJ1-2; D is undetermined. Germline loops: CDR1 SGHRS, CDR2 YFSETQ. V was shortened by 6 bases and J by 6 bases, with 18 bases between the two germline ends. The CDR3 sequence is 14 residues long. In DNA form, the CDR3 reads TGCGCCAGCACCCCGGGAGGGTGGTTGGATGGCTACACCTTC. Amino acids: CASTPGGWLDGYTF.

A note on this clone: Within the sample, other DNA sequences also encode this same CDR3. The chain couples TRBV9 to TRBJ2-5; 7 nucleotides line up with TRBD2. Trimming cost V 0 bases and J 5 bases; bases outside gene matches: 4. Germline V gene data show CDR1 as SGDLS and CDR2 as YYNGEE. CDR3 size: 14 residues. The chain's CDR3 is CASSVGGGRETQYF. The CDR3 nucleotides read TGTGCCAGCAGCGTAGGGGGGGGTCGGGAGACCCAGTACTTC.

DNA for the CDR3: TGTGCCAGCAGTTTCCTTAGCGGGAGGGTAGACGAGCAGTACTTC. It encodes CASSFLSGRVDEQYF. The chain uses TRBV28 and TRBJ2-7, with 11 bases fitting TRBD2. V dropped 3 bases and J dropped 5; count of bases not matched to a gene: 6. Per the germline V gene, CDR1 is MDHEN and CDR2 is SYDVKM. This CDR3 has 15 residues.

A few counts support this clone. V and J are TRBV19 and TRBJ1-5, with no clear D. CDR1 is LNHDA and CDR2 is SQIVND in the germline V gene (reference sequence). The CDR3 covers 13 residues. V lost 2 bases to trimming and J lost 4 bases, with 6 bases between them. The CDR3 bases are TGTGCCAGTAGTATACGAGATAATCAGCCCCAGCATTTT. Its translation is CASSIRDNQPQHF.

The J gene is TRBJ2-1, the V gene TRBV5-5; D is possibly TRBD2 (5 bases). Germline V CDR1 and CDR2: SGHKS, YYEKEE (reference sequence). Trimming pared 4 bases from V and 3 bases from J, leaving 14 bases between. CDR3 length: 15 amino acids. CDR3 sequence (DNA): TGTGCCAGCAGCCTAGACTATACCGACTACAATGAGCAGTTCTTC. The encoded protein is CASSLDYTDYNEQFF.

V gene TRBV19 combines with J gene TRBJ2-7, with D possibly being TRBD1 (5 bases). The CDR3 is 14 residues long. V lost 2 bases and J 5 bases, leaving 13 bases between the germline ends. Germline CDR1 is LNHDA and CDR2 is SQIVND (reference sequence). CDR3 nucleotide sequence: TGTGCCAGTAGTATAAGGAGACAGCCCCACGAGCAGTACTTC. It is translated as CASSIRRQPHEQYF.

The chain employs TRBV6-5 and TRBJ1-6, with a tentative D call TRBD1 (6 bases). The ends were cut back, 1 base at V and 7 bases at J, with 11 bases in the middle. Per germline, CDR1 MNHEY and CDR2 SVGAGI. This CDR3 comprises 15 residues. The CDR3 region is CASSYFQGKNSPLHF. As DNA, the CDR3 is TGTGCCAGCAGTTACTTTCAGGGGAAGAATTCACCCCTCCACTTT.

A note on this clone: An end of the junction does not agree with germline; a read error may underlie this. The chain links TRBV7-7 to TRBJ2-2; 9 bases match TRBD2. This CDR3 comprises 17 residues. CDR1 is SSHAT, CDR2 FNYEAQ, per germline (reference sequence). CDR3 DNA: TGTGCTAGCAGCTTAGATGCGGGAGGGCCGGACACCGGGGAGCTGTTTTTT. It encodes CASSLDAGGPDTGELFF.

DNA for the CDR3: TGTGCCAGCAGCACCGGGACTAGCGAAGAGACCCAGTACTTC. Translating it yields CASSTGTSEETQYF. This sequence joins TRBV9 and TRBJ2-5; 10 positions agree with TRBD2. The CDR3 has 14 amino acids. V trimming: 4 bases; J trimming: 3 bases; junction bases outside the gene matches: 3. CDR1 is SGDLS, CDR2 YYNGEE, per germline.

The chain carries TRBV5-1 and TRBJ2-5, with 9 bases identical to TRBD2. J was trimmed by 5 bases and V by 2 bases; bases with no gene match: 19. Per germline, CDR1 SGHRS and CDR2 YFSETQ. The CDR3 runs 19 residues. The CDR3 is CASSFPAAGGPGPSETQYF. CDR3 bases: TGCGCCAGCAGCTTCCCTGCAGCGGGGGGCCCCGGACCGTCGGAGACCCAGTACTTC.

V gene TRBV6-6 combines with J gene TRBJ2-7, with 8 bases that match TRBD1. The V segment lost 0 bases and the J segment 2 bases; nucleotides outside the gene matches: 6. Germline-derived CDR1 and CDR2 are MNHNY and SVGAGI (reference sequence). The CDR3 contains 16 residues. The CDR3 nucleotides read TGTGCCAGCAGTTACTCTCAGGACAGGGTGACCTACGAGCAGTACTTC. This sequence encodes CASSYSQDRVTYEQYF.

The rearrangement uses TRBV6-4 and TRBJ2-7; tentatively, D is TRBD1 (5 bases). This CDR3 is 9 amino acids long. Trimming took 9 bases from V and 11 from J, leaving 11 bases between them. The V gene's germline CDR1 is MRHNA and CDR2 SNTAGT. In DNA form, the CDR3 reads TGTGCCAGAGTGACAGTGAAGTACTTC. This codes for CARVTVKYF.

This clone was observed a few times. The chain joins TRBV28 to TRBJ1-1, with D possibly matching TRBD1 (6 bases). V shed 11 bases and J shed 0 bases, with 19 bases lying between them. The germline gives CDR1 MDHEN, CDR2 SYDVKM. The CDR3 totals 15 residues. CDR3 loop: CAGRSQGPVNTEAFF. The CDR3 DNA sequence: TGTGCCGGTCGATCACAGGGACCGGTGAACACTGAAGCTTTCTTT.

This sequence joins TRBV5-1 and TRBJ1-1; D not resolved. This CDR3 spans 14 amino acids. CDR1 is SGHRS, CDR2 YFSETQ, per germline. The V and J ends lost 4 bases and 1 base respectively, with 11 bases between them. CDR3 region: CASSPGEWNTEAFF. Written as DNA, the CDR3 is TGCGCCAGCAGCCCCGGGGAGTGGAACACTGAAGCTTTCTTT.

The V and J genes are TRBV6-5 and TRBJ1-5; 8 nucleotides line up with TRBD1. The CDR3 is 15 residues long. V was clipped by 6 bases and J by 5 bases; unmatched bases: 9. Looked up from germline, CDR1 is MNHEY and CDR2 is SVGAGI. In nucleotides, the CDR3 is TGTGCCAGCAGCCCTTCAGGGGGCGGCGATCAGCCCCAGCATTTT. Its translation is CASSPSGGGDQPQHF.

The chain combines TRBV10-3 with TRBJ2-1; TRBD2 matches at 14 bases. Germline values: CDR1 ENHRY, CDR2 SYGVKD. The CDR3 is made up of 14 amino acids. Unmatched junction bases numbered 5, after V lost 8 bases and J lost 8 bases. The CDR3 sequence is CAIGGTSGRDEQFF. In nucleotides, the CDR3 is TGTGCCATCGGCGGGACTAGCGGGAGAGATGAGCAGTTCTTC.

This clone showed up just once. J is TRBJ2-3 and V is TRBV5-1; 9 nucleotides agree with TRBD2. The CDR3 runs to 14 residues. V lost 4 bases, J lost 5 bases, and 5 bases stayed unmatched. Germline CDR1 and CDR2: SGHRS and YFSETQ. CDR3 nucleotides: TGCGCCAGCAGCCCCCAGCGGGGGGAAGATACGCAGTATTTT. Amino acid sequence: CASSPQRGEDTQYF.

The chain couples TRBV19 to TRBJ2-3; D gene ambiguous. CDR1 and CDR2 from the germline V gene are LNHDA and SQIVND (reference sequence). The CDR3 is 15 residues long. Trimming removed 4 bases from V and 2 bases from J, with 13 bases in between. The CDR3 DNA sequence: TGTGCCAGTAGTACGACCGGAGTAGTCACAGATACGCAGTATTTT. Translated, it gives CASSTTGVVTDTQYF. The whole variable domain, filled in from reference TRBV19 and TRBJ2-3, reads DGGITQSPKYLFRKEGQNVTLSCEQNLNHDAMYWYRQDPGQGLRLIYYSQIVNDFQKGDIAEGYSVSREKKESFPLTVTSAQKNPTAFYLCASSTTGVVTDTQYFGPGTRLTVL.

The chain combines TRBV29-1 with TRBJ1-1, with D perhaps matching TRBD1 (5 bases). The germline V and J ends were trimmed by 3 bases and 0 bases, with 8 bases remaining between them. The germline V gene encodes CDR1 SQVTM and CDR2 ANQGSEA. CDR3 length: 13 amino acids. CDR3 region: CSVEGGMNTEAFF. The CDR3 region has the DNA TGCAGCGTTGAGGGGGGAATGAACACTGAAGCTTTCTTT.

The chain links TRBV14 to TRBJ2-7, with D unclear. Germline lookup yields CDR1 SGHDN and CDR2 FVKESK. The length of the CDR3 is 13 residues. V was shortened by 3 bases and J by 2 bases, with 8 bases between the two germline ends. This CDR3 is CASSQHNPYEQYF. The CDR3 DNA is TGTGCCAGCAGCCAGCACAACCCCTACGAGCAGTACTTC.